What follows are 4 T cell receptor beta chains derived from one specimen sequenced in a study of Graves' ophthalmopathy and Graves' hyperthyroidism. The study amplified TCR beta CDR3 regions using RNA transcripts. An initial RT-PCR round employing HTBI primers preceded a second-round multiplex PCR. TCRdb independently ran MiXCR on the multiplex PCR reads; one entry per CDR3 protein. The sample consists of hundreds of thousands of distinct CDR3 sequences, approximately 15% of them appearing once. The specimen was peripheral blood. These receptors came from a woman younger than 30 with stable Graves' hyperthyroidism.

The table lists this clonotype with many counts. The chain is built from TRBV12-5 and TRBJ1-5; TRBD1 is a possible D gene (6 bases). The V gene's germline CDR1 is LGHNT and CDR2 FRNRAP. The germline V and J ends were trimmed by 5 bases and 0 bases, with 17 bases remaining between them. There are 17 residues in the CDR3. CDR3 DNA sequence: TGTGCTAGTGGTGATACTACAGGGCTTTATAGCAATCAGCCCCAGCATTTT. This encodes CASGDTTGLYSNQPQHF. Using reference TRBV12-5 and TRBJ1-5 for the parts outside the CDR3, the full variable domain is DARVTQTPRHKVTEMGQEVTMRCQPILGHNTVFWYRQTMMQGLELLAYFRNRAPLDDSGMPKDRFSAEMPDATLATLKIQPSEPRDSAVYFCASGDTTGLYSNQPQHFGDGTRLSIL.

This clonotype was recorded many times. V is TRBV12-3 or TRBV12-4 and J is TRBJ2-5, with D unclear. This CDR3 has 14 amino acids. The V end lost 2 bases, the J end lost 1 base, and 8 bases lay between the germline ends. The CDR3 sequence is CASSLPETQETQYF. DNA for the CDR3: TGTGCCAGCAGTTTACCAGAAACCCAAGAGACCCAGTACTTC.

This chain links TRBV12-3 or TRBV12-4 with TRBJ1-3; D uncertain. The length of the CDR3 is 16 residues. V was shortened by 5 bases and J by 0 bases, with 14 bases between the two germline ends. CDR3: CASSTDLINSGNTIYF. The CDR3 DNA sequence: TGTGCCAGCAGTACGGACCTCATAAACTCTGGAAACACCATATATTTT.

This clonotype came up many times. The V gene is TRBV7-6, the J gene TRBJ2-5; TRBD2 aligns across 9 bases. The germline CDR1 and CDR2 sequences are SGHVS and FNYEAQ. J gave up 4 bases and V 1 base, and 10 bases lay outside the gene matches. The CDR3 totals 17 residues. The CDR3 bases are TGTGCCAGCAGCTTAGGGTCGAGCGGGGGGATGGGAGAGACCCAGTACTTC. Amino acid sequence: CASSLGSSGGMGETQYF.